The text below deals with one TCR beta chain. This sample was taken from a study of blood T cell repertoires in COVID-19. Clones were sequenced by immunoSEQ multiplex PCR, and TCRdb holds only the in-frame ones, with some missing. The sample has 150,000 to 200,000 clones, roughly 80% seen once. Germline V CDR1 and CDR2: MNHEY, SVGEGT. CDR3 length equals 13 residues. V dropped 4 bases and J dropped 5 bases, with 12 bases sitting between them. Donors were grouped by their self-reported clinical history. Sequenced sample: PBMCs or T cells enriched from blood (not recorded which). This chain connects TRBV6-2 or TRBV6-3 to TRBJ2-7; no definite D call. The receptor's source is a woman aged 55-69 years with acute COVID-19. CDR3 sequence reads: CASSSYSTNEQYV. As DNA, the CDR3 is TGTGCCAGCAGTTCCTACAGTACGAACGAGCAGTACGTC.